These T cell receptor beta chains were read from a single sample in a study of early T cells in non-severe SARS-CoV-2 infection. One entry per CDR3 protein results from TCRdb running MiXCR on the 5' RACE reads. The table shows approximately 100,000 distinct CDR3 sequences, with about 10% occurring only once. The specimen sequenced was whole blood. The receptor set was obtained from an adult who was a healthcare worker with PCR-confirmed SARS-CoV-2 infection or an uninfected control (not recorded which). Both conserved end residues are part of each CDR3. Each record gives: V gene, J gene, clone size, D gene, CDR3 protein, CDR3 DNA. The D gene is left open where the match is weak. Expanded clones get a size class; other rows say once, few or many, or leave the size out.

>TRBV20-1|TRBJ2-2|few|TRBD2
CSARDLASGRTGELFF
TGCAGTGCTAGAGATCTAGCTAGCGGGAGGACCGGGGAGCTGTTTTTT
>TRBV28|TRBJ1-5|many|NA
CASSLSRRGISNQPQHF
TGTGCCAGCAGTTTATCCCGCAGGGGAATTAGCAATCAGCCCCAGCATTTT
>TRBV9|TRBJ1-1|few|NA
CASSVGPLGEAFF
TGTGCCAGCAGCGTAGGGCCATTGGGAGAAGCTTTCTTT
>TRBV28|TRBJ2-4|NA|NA
CAAAGLVKNIQYF
TGTGCTGCTGCAGGGTTGGTCAAAAACATTCAGTACTTC
>TRBV20-1|TRBJ2-2|many|NA
CSARRSGELFF
TGCAGTGCTAGGAGGTCCGGGGAGCTGTTTTTT
>TRBV6-5|TRBJ1-4|many|NA
CASTKTGLGNEKLFF
TGTGCCAGCACTAAAACAGGGCTTGGTAATGAAAAACTGTTTTTT
>TRBV2|TRBJ1-1|NA|NA
CASSFVTEAFF
TGTGCCAGCAGTTTCGTAACTGAAGCTTTCTTT
>TRBV25-1|TRBJ2-7|NA|TRBD2
CASSDPSGRKGYYEQYF
TGTGCCAGCAGTGATCCTAGCGGGAGGAAGGGGTACTACGAGCAGTACTTC
>TRBV28|TRBJ1-2|many|NA
CASSPSGPNYGYTF
TGTGCCAGTTCACCCTCCGGGCCTAACTATGGCTACACCTTC
>TRBV12-3/TRBV12-4|TRBJ1-3|many|TRBD1
CASSFSLDRTYF
TGTGCCAGCAGTTTTTCCCTGGACAGGACCTATTTT
>TRBV5-1|TRBJ2-3|few|NA
CASSPPLPDTQYF
TGCGCCAGCAGCCCTCCCCTCCCAGATACGCAGTATTTT
>TRBV12-3/TRBV12-4|TRBJ1-1|NA|TRBD1
CASSFQGVRTEAFF
TGTGCCAGCAGTTTCCAGGGGGTACGCACTGAAGCTTTCTTT
>TRBV2|TRBJ1-5|many|TRBD1
CASSGTGGDQPQHF
TGTGCCAGCAGCGGGACAGGGGGTGATCAGCCCCAGCATTTT
>TRBV12-3/TRBV12-4|TRBJ2-6|NA|TRBD1
CASTQDRAGANVLTF
TGTGCCAGCACCCAAGACAGGGCCGGGGCCAACGTCCTGACTTTC
>TRBV12-5|TRBJ1-2|NA|NA
CASGPGLYGYTF
TGTGCTAGTGGTCCCGGGCTTTATGGCTACACCTTC
>TRBV6-6|TRBJ2-3|many|TRBD2
CASRDSSGRAHTQYF
TGTGCCAGCAGGGATTCTAGCGGGAGGGCGCATACGCAGTATTTT
>TRBV5-5|TRBJ1-1|NA|NA
CASSLVGSPMNTEAFF
TGTGCCAGCAGCTTGGTGGGAAGCCCGATGAACACTGAAGCTTTCTTT
>TRBV6-1|TRBJ2-7|once|NA
CASRAAAGKSYEQYF
TGTGCCAGCAGAGCGGCGGCAGGGAAGTCCTACGAGCAGTACTTC
>TRBV7-9|TRBJ1-6|few|NA
CASSPGTLLDSPLHF
TGTGCCAGCAGCCCCGGGACCCTTCTGGATTCACCCCTCCACTTT
>TRBV7-9|TRBJ2-3|many|NA
CASSLTLLGGRDSTDTQYF
TGTGCCAGCAGCTTAACGCTTCTCGGCGGCAGAGATAGCACAGATACGCAGTATTTT
>TRBV29-1|TRBJ2-5|many|NA
CSVHPTASQETQYF
TGCAGCGTTCACCCGACAGCTTCCCAAGAGACCCAGTACTTC
>TRBV28|TRBJ2-7|NA|NA
CASSFLDEQYF
TGTGCCAGCAGTTTTTTGGACGAGCAGTACTTC
>TRBV7-9|TRBJ1-6|few|NA
CASSGVHNSPLHF
TGTGCCAGCAGCGGGGTCCATAATTCACCCCTCCACTTT
>TRBV6-5|TRBJ1-2|many|NA
CASSYSRAGRQPNYGYTF
TGTGCCAGCAGTTACTCGAGGGCAGGGCGTCAGCCTAACTATGGCTACACCTTC
>TRBV6-5|TRBJ2-1|NA|TRBD2
CASRLTSGGTYNEQFF
TGTGCCAGCAGACTGACTAGCGGGGGGACCTACAATGAGCAGTTCTTC
>TRBV28|TRBJ2-5|NA|NA
CASRIKYLPGQETQYF
TGTGCCAGCAGGATAAAATACCTCCCGGGCCAAGAGACCCAGTACTTC
>TRBV5-5|TRBJ1-2|few|TRBD1
CASSLGIQGASYGYTF
TGTGCCAGCAGCTTGGGGATACAGGGGGCATCCTATGGCTACACCTTC
>TRBV7-9|TRBJ2-2|NA|NA
CASTYTGELFF
TGTGCCAGCACCTACACCGGGGAGCTGTTTTTT
>TRBV28|TRBJ2-7|few|TRBD2
CASSRRTSGRFYEQYF
TGTGCCAGCAGCCGTAGGACTAGCGGGAGGTTCTACGAGCAGTACTTC
>TRBV7-2|TRBJ1-2|NA|TRBD1
CASSPPRTGINGYTF
TGTGCCAGCAGCCCTCCCAGGACAGGGATTAATGGCTACACCTTC
>TRBV20-1|TRBJ2-1|few|TRBD2
CSASLLAGEGDEQFF
TGCAGTGCTAGTCTCCTAGCGGGAGAGGGAGATGAGCAGTTCTTC
>TRBV5-1|TRBJ1-4|many|NA
CASSLAGWRDEKLFF
TGCGCCAGCAGCTTGGCGGGGTGGAGAGATGAAAAACTGTTTTTT
>TRBV12-5|TRBJ1-2|few|NA
CAMGYYGYTF
TGTGCTATGGGTTACTATGGCTACACCTTC
>TRBV7-7|TRBJ1-1|many|NA
CASSLDRDTEAFF
TGTGCCAGCAGCTTAGACAGGGACACTGAAGCTTTCTTT
>TRBV20-1|TRBJ1-1|NA|NA
CSASSEQGDTEAFF
TGCAGTGCTAGTTCGGAACAGGGCGATACTGAAGCTTTCTTT
>TRBV12-3/TRBV12-4|TRBJ1-6|NA|TRBD1
CASSRTGGNSPLHF
TGTGCCAGCAGTCGGACAGGGGGTAATTCACCCCTCCACTTT
>TRBV4-1|TRBJ2-5|NA|NA
CASSQGQASQETQYF
TGCGCCAGCAGCCAAGGTCAGGCCAGCCAAGAGACCCAGTACTTC
>TRBV20-1|TRBJ2-3|many|NA
CGLLVGDTQYF
TGCGGCCTTCTTGTTGGAGATACGCAGTATTTT
>TRBV24-1|TRBJ2-1|NA|NA
CATSDPSASGPSYNEQFF
TGTGCCACCAGTGATCCCTCGGCGAGTGGCCCATCCTACAATGAGCAGTTCTTC
>TRBV6-6|TRBJ2-1|many|TRBD1
CASSYKGQGAGNEQFF
TGTGCCAGCAGTTACAAAGGACAGGGGGCGGGGAATGAGCAGTTCTTC
>TRBV5-1|TRBJ2-1|NA|TRBD2
CASSLGLAGDSDEQFF
TGCGCCAGCAGCCTCGGACTAGCGGGAGATTCGGATGAGCAGTTCTTC
>TRBV11-2|TRBJ2-3|NA|NA
CASSPWGPFSDTDTQYF
TGTGCCAGCAGCCCATGGGGACCCTTCTCAGACACAGATACGCAGTATTTT
>TRBV18|TRBJ1-5|NA|NA
CASSPNMPGSNQPQHF
TGTGCCAGCTCACCAAATATGCCAGGGAGCAATCAGCCCCAGCATTTT
>TRBV2|TRBJ2-7|NA|NA
CASSGPTGGSYEQYF
TGTGCCAGCAGTGGCCCTACAGGTGGGTCCTACGAGCAGTACTTC
>TRBV6-6|TRBJ2-1|NA|NA
CASSPQGTEQFF
TGTGCCAGCAGTCCTCAGGGGACCGAGCAGTTCTTC
>TRBV29-1|TRBJ2-7|NA|NA
CSVTRGRDEQYF
TGCAGCGTTACCAGGGGAAGGGACGAGCAGTACTTC
>TRBV5-5|TRBJ1-6|many|NA
CASSFGDTGISPLHF
TGTGCCAGCAGCTTTGGGGACACCGGAATTTCACCCCTCCACTTT